These T cell receptor beta chains were read from a single sample in a study of CD8+ T cells in alopecia areata. Assay used: immunoSEQ multiplex PCR; TCRdb lists only in-frame clones, some missing. This table holds 150,000 to 200,000 clones, around three fifths found once. The specimen was CD4+ T cells sorted from blood, collected at week 0. These receptors originate from a human donor with alopecia areata. Each CDR3 is given with its conserved first and last residue. Fields, in order: CDR3 length, V gene, J gene, D gene, clone size, CDR3 protein, CDR3 DNA. A D gene is named only where the DNA matches it firmly. Some rows have no size entry. The others give once, few or many, or a class for an expanded clone.

14	TRBV5-1	TRBJ2-5	TRBD1	NA	CASSLQGAEETQYF	TGCGCCAGCAGCTTACAGGGGGCTGAGGAGACCCAGTACTTC
14	TRBV19	TRBJ2-7	TRBD2	NA	CASNPKRGPYEQYF	TGTGCCAGTAACCCTAAGCGGGGGCCCTACGAGCAGTACTTC
11	TRBV14	TRBJ1-1	NA	NA	CASSFDTEAFF	TGTGCCAGCAGCTTCGACACTGAAGCTTTCTTT
15	TRBV30	TRBJ2-1	TRBD1	NA	CAWSVADRSGSEQFF	TGTGCCTGGAGCGTCGCGGACAGGTCGGGCAGTGAGCAGTTCTTC
13	TRBV6-6	TRBJ1-1	NA	few	CASRGTPNTEAFF	TGTGCCAGCAGGGGTACACCGAACACTGAAGCTTTCTTT
11	TRBV29-1	TRBJ2-7	TRBD1	NA	CSVRQGHEQYF	TGCAGCGTCAGACAGGGACACGAGCAGTACTTC
13	TRBV6-5	TRBJ2-5	TRBD1	NA	CASSQRGRETQYF	TGTGCCAGCAGCCAGAGGGGGCGGGAGACCCAGTACTTC
13	TRBV29-1	TRBJ2-7	TRBD1	NA	CSVVDRGLREQYF	TGCAGCGTGGTCGACAGGGGGCTGAGGGAGCAGTACTTC
16	TRBV15	TRBJ1-4	NA	NA	CATSRDRGARDEKLFF	TGTGCCACCAGCAGAGATCGCGGGGCGCGGGATGAAAAACTGTTTTTT
13	TRBV29-1	TRBJ1-1	NA	NA	CSVEGRPNTEAFF	TGCAGCGTTGAAGGACGCCCCAACACTGAAGCTTTCTTT
15	TRBV15	TRBJ2-1	NA	few	CATSRDPGRYTEQFF	TGTGCCACCAGCAGAGATCCGGGACGTTATACTGAGCAGTTCTTC
15	TRBV7-9	TRBJ2-7	TRBD2	NA	CASSLGLAGLYEQYF	TGTGCCAGCAGCTTGGGACTAGCGGGTCTCTACGAGCAGTACTTC
15	TRBV5-1	TRBJ2-7	NA	few	CASSLDRQSSYEQYF	TGCGCCAGCAGCTTGGACAGGCAGAGCTCCTACGAGCAGTACTTC
13	TRBV27	TRBJ1-2	NA	NA	CASSSDKNYGYTF	TGTGCCAGCAGTTCTGACAAGAACTATGGCTACACCTTC
14	TRBV5-1	TRBJ2-5	NA	NA	CASSTAGSRETQYF	TGCGCCAGCAGCACGGCAGGGTCTCGAGAGACCCAGTACTTC
15	TRBV7-2	TRBJ2-3	NA	NA	CASSLVSSWTDTQYF	TGTGCCAGCAGCTTAGTTTCAAGTTGGACAGATACGCAGTATTTT
14	TRBV9	TRBJ2-1	NA	NA	CASSVRGIDNEQFF	TGTGCCAGCAGCGTTCGGGGTATCGACAATGAGCAGTTCTTC
12	TRBV2	TRBJ2-7	NA	few	CASKGQSYEQYF	TGTGCCAGCAAGGGACAAAGCTACGAGCAGTACTTC